Below are 13 T cell receptor beta chains sequenced from a single sample in a study of beta chain features in type 1 diabetes. General study results and limits: Type 1 diabetes patients had moderately but significantly shorter TCRB CDR3s in all four CD4+ subsets.

The investigators reverse transcribed all of the isolated RNA, so they sequenced expressed TCRB transcripts. Profiling relied on immunoSEQ multiplex PCR, and the TCRdb table lists in-frame clones only, not all of them. The sample lists 250,000 to 300,000 clones, around 22% seen once, with about 0.012% in the top ten. These receptors' targets are unknown. The sequenced sample was naive CD4+ T cells from blood. These receptors originate from a woman under 40 with type 1 diabetes.

The chain carries TRBV29-1 and TRBJ2-7; 9 bases are shared with TRBD2. This CDR3 contains 13 residues. CDR1 is SQVTM and CDR2 is ANQGSEA in the germline V gene. The V and J ends lost 6 bases and 2 bases, in that order; junction bases with no gene match: 5. CDR3 amino acids: CSVGLAATYEQYF. CDR3 coding DNA: TGCAGCGTGGGACTAGCAGCCACCTACGAGCAGTACTTC.

The V gene is TRBV28, the J gene TRBJ2-1, with 10 bases lining up with TRBD2. Germline CDR1 reads MDHEN; CDR2 reads SYDVKM. The V gene end was trimmed by 3 bases and the J gene end by 3 bases; junction bases not matched to a gene: 11. CDR3 length equals 18 residues. The CDR3 is CASSLVSGRAGGYNEQFF. The DNA of the CDR3 is TGTGCCAGCAGTTTGGTCAGCGGGAGGGCCGGGGGCTACAATGAGCAGTTCTTC.

The chain combines TRBV9 with TRBJ2-2; D call uncertain. V gave up 3 bases and J gave up 0 bases, with 9 bases separating them. Per the germline V gene, CDR1 is SGDLS and CDR2 is YYNGEE. CDR3 size: 15 residues. The CDR3 coding sequence is TGTGCCAGCAGCGGGCCCCTTGCGAACACCGGGGAGCTGTTTTTT. It codes for CASSGPLANTGELFF.

This sequence joins TRBV30 and TRBJ1-1; D ambiguous. The CDR3 spans 11 residues. Germline V gives CDR1 GTSNPN, CDR2 SVGIG (reference sequence). Trimming cost V 0 bases and J 9 bases, with 8 bases left between them. The CDR3, as DNA: TGTGCCTGGAGTGTGAACGGGAAAGCTTTCTTT. This sequence encodes CAWSVNGKAFF.

The gene calls are TRBV20-1 and TRBJ2-7; D gene ambiguous. This CDR3 has 11 residues. The germline gives CDR1 DFQATT, CDR2 SNEGSKA (reference sequence). Trimming shortened V by 6 bases and J by 0 bases, and 6 bases separated the two germline ends. The CDR3 sequence: CSAPISYEQYF. In nucleotides, the CDR3 is TGCAGTGCCCCTATCTCCTACGAGCAGTACTTC.

This clone was counted only a few times. V usage is TRBV19 and J usage is TRBJ2-1; 7 bases align to TRBD2. The germline gives CDR1 LNHDA, CDR2 SQIVND (reference sequence). The CDR3 sequence is 16 residues long. Germline trimming cut 1 base from V and 12 bases from J; bases unmatched to any gene: 15. DNA of the CDR3: TGTGCCAGTAGTATAGCGGGAGGACCGGATGGGGGTTGGCAGTTCTTC. This codes for CASSIAGGPDGGWQFF.

The V gene is TRBV2, the J gene TRBJ2-5; 9 bases are a match to TRBD1. The V and J ends lost 5 bases and 0 bases, in that order; junction bases with no gene match: 4. CDR3 length equals 15 residues. Germline V CDR1 and CDR2: SNHLY, FYNNEI. In nucleotides, the CDR3 is TGTGCCAGCAGTCTGGACAGGGGAGACCAAGAGACCCAGTACTTC. Encoded protein: CASSLDRGDQETQYF.

The chain uses TRBV2 and TRBJ1-5; 11 positions agree with TRBD1. CDR3 length: 13 amino acids. J gave up 7 bases and V 6 bases, and 2 bases lay outside the gene matches. The V gene's germline CDR1 is SNHLY and CDR2 FYNNEI. CDR3 in DNA: TGTGCCAGCAGACGGACAGGGGGCCAGCCCCAGCATTTT. Amino acids: CASRRTGGQPQHF.

This clone came up a few times. This chain joins TRBV5-4 and TRBJ1-1; 9 nucleotides agree with TRBD1. From germline, CDR1 is SGHNT and CDR2 YYREEE (reference sequence). The CDR3 is made up of 12 amino acids. With V trimmed by 4 bases and J by 10 bases, 5 bases remained unmatched. The CDR3 region has the DNA TGTGCCAGCAGCCTGGGACAGGGCGCAGCTTTCTTT. This codes for CASSLGQGAAFF.

This clone was found a few times. This specimen includes other DNA sequences encoding the same CDR3. The chain has TRBV9 and TRBJ2-1; 13 bases agree with TRBD2. The CDR3 runs to 15 residues. V was pared by 0 bases and J by 6 bases, with 0 bases of the junction left unmatched. Germline V CDR1 and CDR2: SGDLS, YYNGEE. This CDR3 is CASSVGTSGSNEQFF. Written as DNA, the CDR3 is TGTGCCAGCAGCGTAGGGACTAGCGGGAGCAATGAGCAGTTCTTC.

The V gene is TRBV2, the J gene TRBJ2-7, with 7 bases that match TRBD2. This CDR3 has 15 residues. V trimming: 3 bases; J trimming: 2 bases; junction bases outside the gene matches: 7. From germline, CDR1 is SNHLY and CDR2 FYNNEI. CDR3 residues: CASSDRGRGAYEQYF. CDR3 sequence (DNA): TGTGCCAGCAGTGACCGCGGGAGAGGGGCCTACGAGCAGTACTTC. Combining the CDR3 with reference TRBV2 and TRBJ2-7 gives the whole variable domain EPEVTQTPSHQVTQMGQEVILRCVPISNHLYFYWYRQILGQKVEFLVSFYNNEISEKSEIFDDQFSVERPDGSNFTLKIRSTKLEDSAMYFCASSDRGRGAYEQYFGPGTRLTVT.

This clone showed up just a few times. The CDR3 bases are TGTGCCAGCAGCCGACTAGCGGGAAACGAGCAGTACTTC. Translating it yields CASSRLAGNEQYF. The V and J genes are TRBV14 and TRBJ2-7; 11 bases match TRBD2. Trimming cost V 4 bases and J 5 bases; bases outside gene matches: 1. CDR1 is SGHDN and CDR2 is FVKESK in the germline V gene. This CDR3 spans 13 amino acids.

V gene TRBV15 combines with J gene TRBJ2-5; D is undetermined. Germline V gene sequence: CDR1 LNHNV, CDR2 YYDKDF (reference sequence). With 4 bases removed from V and 4 bases from J, the gap between germline ends came to 4 bases. The CDR3 covers 11 residues. The CDR3 here is CATSTGETQYF. The DNA of the CDR3 is TGTGCCACCAGCACGGGAGAGACCCAGTACTTC.